These 15 T cell receptor beta chains were sequenced from one sample in a study of technical replicates of blood from a few donors. Only in-frame clones appear in the TCRdb table, and some are missing; sequencing was by immunoSEQ multiplex PCR. The repertoire includes tens of thousands of clones, roughly 96% of them detected once, and 0.25% to 0.3% sits in the top ten. The sequenced sample was T cells isolated from PBMCs. These receptor sequences come from a human donor in good health.

The chain combines TRBV28 with TRBJ1-2, with D unclear. Germline V lookup: CDR1 MDHEN, CDR2 SYDVKM. V gave up 2 bases and J gave up 7 bases, with 14 bases separating them. The CDR3 extends over 14 amino acids. The CDR3 spells CASSLTRLSSGYTF. The DNA of the CDR3 is TGTGCCAGCAGTTTAACGAGACTTTCGAGTGGCTACACCTTC.

V is TRBV2 and J is TRBJ2-3, with 11 bases fitting TRBD1. V lost 7 bases to trimming and J lost 4 bases; unmatched junction nucleotides: 7. CDR3 size: 15 residues. Germline-derived CDR1 and CDR2 are SNHLY and FYNNEI. The CDR3 sequence is CASTGDRGFSDTQYF. Written as DNA, the CDR3 is TGTGCCAGCACGGGGGACAGGGGGTTTTCAGATACGCAGTATTTT.

The chain joins TRBV14 to TRBJ2-1; 9 bases are a match to TRBD1. This CDR3 comprises 20 residues. Germline trimming cut 4 bases from V and 8 bases from J; bases unmatched to any gene: 24. Germline loops: CDR1 SGHDN, CDR2 FVKESK. The CDR3 reads CASSRHAGTGNSPGLDEQFF. DNA for the CDR3: TGTGCCAGCAGCCGTCATGCCGGGACAGGGAATTCCCCAGGCCTCGATGAGCAGTTCTTC.

The rearrangement uses TRBV10-3 and TRBJ2-3; 10 positions match TRBD2. CDR1 and CDR2 (germline): ENHRY, SYGVKD. This CDR3 is built from 18 residues. With 2 bases clipped from V and 3 bases from J, the junction kept 11 bases outside the gene matches. Written as DNA, the CDR3 is TGTGCCATCAGTGAGCCCTCTCAGCGGGAGGGCCGAACAGATACGCAGTATTTT. Protein product: CAISEPSQREGRTDTQYF.

The chain recombines TRBV9 with TRBJ2-1; possibly TRBD1 for D (6 bases). Germline V CDR1 and CDR2: SGDLS, YYNGEE. CDR3 length equals 13 residues. Trimming removed 4 bases from V and 6 bases from J, with 11 bases in between. The CDR3 region is CASSPGTFNEQFF. The CDR3 region has the DNA TGTGCCAGCAGCCCCGGGACATTCAATGAGCAGTTCTTC.

V usage is TRBV10-1 and J usage is TRBJ2-2, with unresolved D. Germline V CDR1 and CDR2: WNHNN, SYGVQD (reference sequence). V dropped 6 bases and J dropped 6 bases, with 14 bases sitting between them. The CDR3 runs 14 residues. CDR3 residues: CASSLGQGSGELFF. Here the CDR3 DNA reads TGCGCCAGCAGCTTGGGCCAAGGTTCCGGGGAGCTGTTTTTT.

With respect to this clone: The junction shows a germline mismatch at one end, possibly a read error. The chain employs TRBV5-1 and TRBJ1-5, with D unresolved. CDR1 and CDR2 from the germline V gene are SGHRS and YFSETQ. This CDR3 has 15 amino acids. CDR3 loop: CAGSLASGSNQPQHF. CDR3 bases: TGCGCCGGCAGCTTGGCATCGGGTAGCAATCAGCCCCAGCATTTT.

The chain combines TRBV2 with TRBJ2-3; 7 bases agree with TRBD2. V lost 5 bases to trimming and J lost 0 bases; unmatched junction nucleotides: 5. The CDR3 consists of 15 residues. CDR1 is SNHLY, CDR2 FYNNEI, per germline. The CDR3 is CASSKGGGSTDTQYF. The CDR3 nucleotides are TGTGCCAGCAGTAAGGGCGGGGGTAGCACAGATACGCAGTATTTT.

As for this clone: The junction differs from germline at one of its ends, possibly a read error. The CDR3 region has the DNA TGTGCCAGCTCACCACCGCCAGGGGTTCAAGGGACCCAGTACTTC. Its protein product is CASSPPPGVQGTQYF. This chain uses TRBV18 with TRBJ2-5; perhaps TRBD1 as D (6 bases). There are 15 residues in the CDR3. Germline CDR1 reads KGHSH; CDR2 reads LQKENI.

The gene calls are TRBV7-7 and TRBJ2-5; 9 nucleotides line up with TRBD2. This CDR3 is 16 amino acids long. CDR1 SSHAT and CDR2 FNYEAQ come from the germline V gene (reference sequence). V was pared by 1 base and J by 2 bases, with 5 bases of the junction left unmatched. CDR3: CASSLVGSGGQETQYF. In nucleotides, the CDR3 is TGTGCCAGCAGCTTAGTCGGTAGCGGGGGTCAAGAGACCCAGTACTTC.

The chain has TRBV28 and TRBJ2-7; tentatively, D is TRBD1 (6 bases). Per the germline V gene, CDR1 is MDHEN and CDR2 is SYDVKM. The V end was cut by 6 bases, the J end by 0 bases, with 12 bases between. CDR3 length: 14 amino acids. The CDR3 DNA reads TGTGCCAGCAGAGAGCAGGGGTTCTCCTACGAGCAGTACTTC. Protein: CASREQGFSYEQYF.

The CDR3 region has the DNA TGTGCCAGCAGTGAATGGTGGGGCGTCTACGAGCAGTACTTC. It codes for CASSEWWGVYEQYF. V and J are TRBV6-1 and TRBJ2-7; D possibly corresponds to TRBD1 (5 bases). CDR3 size: 14 residues. Trimming took off 2 bases at V and 3 bases at J, with 11 bases between the two ends. The V gene's germline CDR1 is MNHNS and CDR2 SASEGT.

V is TRBV2 and J is TRBJ1-1; no clear D. Trimming removed 6 bases from V and 2 bases from J, with 10 bases in between. Germline CDR1 SNHLY, CDR2 FYNNEI. The CDR3 loop spans 13 amino acids. The CDR3 here is CASSLYENTEAFF. The CDR3 DNA reads as TGTGCCAGCAGCCTCTATGAAAACACTGAAGCTTTCTTT.

CDR3 nucleotides: TGTGCCAGCAGTTTATCCAGGACCTACGAGCAGTACTTC. Translating it yields CASSLSRTYEQYF. The V gene is TRBV27, the J gene TRBJ2-7; D unresolved. The CDR3 length is 13 residues. V lost 0 bases, J lost 2 bases, and 5 bases lay in between. The germline V gene has CDR1 MNHEY and CDR2 SMNVEV (reference sequence).

The genes are TRBV19 and TRBJ2-7; 12 bases line up with TRBD1. Germline CDR1 is LNHDA and CDR2 is SQIVND (reference sequence). V lost 4 bases, J lost 5 bases, and 6 bases stayed unmatched. This CDR3 region has 15 residues. The CDR3 coding sequence is TGTGCCAGTAGTACAGGGACAGGGGGCGGACACGAGCAGTACTTC. Translated, it gives CASSTGTGGGHEQYF. The whole variable domain, filled in from reference TRBV19 and TRBJ2-7, reads DGGITQSPKYLFRKEGQNVTLSCEQNLNHDAMYWYRQDPGQGLRLIYYSQIVNDFQKGDIAEGYSVSREKKESFPLTVTSAQKNPTAFYLCASSTGTGGGHEQYFGPGTRLTVT.